This TCR beta chain emerged from a study of T cell responses to AZD1222 COVID-19 vaccine. Remarks on this clone: Its target is unknown.

Germline assignment: CDR1 MNHEY and CDR2 SVGAGI. The ends were cut back, 4 bases at V and 1 base at J, with 13 bases in the middle. CDR3 length equals 15 residues. This table comes from immunoSEQ multiplex PCR, and its TCRdb copy is limited to in-frame clones, with some not included. The sample shows about 130,000 clones, about nine tenths of them seen only once. Study observations and caveats: Clonal diversity was possibly underestimated, and the donors were mostly white British, with more females. The study found Spike-specific TCR breadth and depth rose after two AZD1222 doses. Along spike, vaccine-associated CD4 TCRs were found throughout, with dominance at 160-218 and 743-854.

The receptor comes from an adult in good health. The chain uses TRBV6-5 and TRBJ1-2; TRBD1 is a possible D gene (6 bases). The source was peripheral blood, collected on day 0 of AZD1222 vaccination. CDR3 nucleotide sequence: TGTGCCAGCAGTTCTACAGGGCTAAATAACTATGGCTACACCTTC. It codes for CASSSTGLNNYGYTF.